The T cell receptor beta chain under discussion was sequenced for a study of blood T cell repertoires in COVID-19. V lost 4 bases, J lost 7 bases, and 10 bases stayed unmatched. The CDR3 contains 15 residues. Germline V gives CDR1 LGHNA, CDR2 YNFKEQ. Living in about 25 US areas, the participants were between roughly 18 and 90 years of age. Cohorts were determined from participant-reported clinical history. Libraries were prepared by immunoSEQ multiplex PCR; TCRdb keeps only in-frame clonotypes and omits some of them. The repertoire holds 250,000 or so clones, roughly 90% seen once, with just over 2.5% in the top ten. Ten or more counts support this clone.

The sequence was obtained from a woman aged 25 to 45 with acute COVID-19. Sequences were obtained from PBMCs or T cells enriched from blood (not recorded which). The chain employs TRBV4-2 and TRBJ2-1; 7 bases align to TRBD1. CDR3 sequence reads: CASSLYRQGENEQFF. The CDR3 DNA follows: TGTGCCAGCAGCCTATATCGACAGGGTGAGAATGAGCAGTTCTTC.